The 14 T cell receptor beta chains reported below all come from one sample, sequenced in a study of shared clonotypes between healthy human individuals. Measured with immunoSEQ multiplex PCR; TCRdb has only the in-frame clones, and not every one. Of some 500,000 clones listed, less than 80% are singletons. The specimen sequenced was PBMCs. The receptors here all came from a woman between 35 and 50 years old in good health. Some clones in this sample may be carry-over from other donors' samples.

The chain links TRBV7-8 to TRBJ1-3; no reliable D call. Germline loops: CDR1 SGHVS, CDR2 FQNEAQ. V lost 2 bases and J lost 6, with 11 bases in between. The CDR3 extends over 14 amino acids. CDR3 sequence: CASSLRSSSNTIYF. DNA for the CDR3: TGTGCCAGCAGCTTACGGAGTAGTTCAAACACCATATATTTT. Complete variable domain (other parts from reference TRBV7-8 and TRBJ1-3): GAGVSQSPRYKVAKRGQDVALRCDPISGHVSLFWYQQALGQGPEFLTYFQNEAQLDKSGLPSDRFFAERPEGSVSTLKIQRTQQEDSAVYLCASSLRSSSNTIYFGEGSWLTVV.

This clone was seen a handful of times. The chain combines TRBV19 with TRBJ2-1; 10 bases match TRBD2. CDR1 LNHDA and CDR2 SQIVND come from the germline V gene (reference sequence). Germline trimming cut 6 bases from V and 7 bases from J; bases unmatched to any gene: 15. There are 17 residues in the CDR3. CDR3 sequence: CASSSETSGRWENEQFF. For the CDR3, the DNA is TGTGCCAGTAGCTCGGAGACTAGCGGGCGGTGGGAGAATGAGCAGTTCTTC.

CDR3 DNA sequence: TGTGCCAGCAGCTTGCAAGTGCCCGCGAACACCGGGGAGCTGTTTTTT. This sequence encodes CASSLQVPANTGELFF. This sequence joins TRBV5-5 and TRBJ2-2; no definite D call. CDR3 length equals 16 residues. CDR1 and CDR2 from the germline V gene are SGHKS and YYEKEE (reference sequence). V lost 1 base and J lost 0, with 10 bases in between.

The chain combines TRBV30 with TRBJ1-5; D remains ambiguous. V lost 5 bases, J lost 0 bases, and 11 bases lay in between. This CDR3 has 14 residues. Germline V gene data show CDR1 as GTSNPN and CDR2 as SVGIG (reference sequence). The DNA of the CDR3 is TGTGCCTGGTCCAAGCCTTTTAGCAATCAGCCCCAGCATTTT. Protein sequence: CAWSKPFSNQPQHF.

The J gene is TRBJ2-7, the V gene TRBV5-1; D gene unclear. This CDR3 region has 15 residues. The germline V gene encodes CDR1 SGHRS and CDR2 YFSETQ. V was clipped by 4 bases and J by 2 bases, with 16 bases between them. CDR3: CASSAGNLNTYEQYF. The CDR3 coding sequence is TGCGCCAGCAGCGCAGGCAATCTAAATACCTACGAGCAGTACTTC.

Points on this clone: This sample includes further DNA sequences coding for the same CDR3. The CDR3 DNA sequence: TGCGCCAGCAGCTTATCAGGGTCTAATGAAAAACTGTTTTTT. Residues: CASSLSGSNEKLFF. The rearrangement links TRBV5-1 to TRBJ1-4; D is perhaps TRBD1 (5 bases). The CDR3 length is 14 residues. V dropped 2 bases and J dropped 3 bases, with 8 bases sitting between them. Germline-derived CDR1 and CDR2 are SGHRS and YFSETQ. The entire variable domain, with the rest obtained from reference TRBV5-1 and TRBJ1-4, is as follows: KAGVTQTPRYLIKTRGQQVTLSCSPISGHRSVSWYQQTPGQGLQFLFEYFSETQRNKGNFPGRFSGRQFSNSRSEMNVSTLELGDSALYLCASSLSGSNEKLFFGSGTQLSVL.

This chain links TRBV15 with TRBJ2-3; 9 bases match TRBD2. Per the germline V gene, CDR1 is LNHNV and CDR2 is YYDKDF (reference sequence). Trimming at V came to 1 base and at J to 2 bases, leaving 7 bases not matched to a gene. The CDR3 is 17 amino acids. This CDR3 is CATSRGALAGTTDTQYF. DNA of the CDR3: TGTGCCACCAGCAGAGGGGCTCTAGCGGGGACCACAGATACGCAGTATTTT.

The chain recombines TRBV28 with TRBJ2-3, with 8 bases aligning to TRBD2. Germline CDR1 and CDR2: MDHEN and SYDVKM. With V trimmed by 6 bases and J by 5 bases, 7 bases remained unmatched. The CDR3 totals 14 residues. The CDR3 bases are TGTGCCAGCAGGGGGCAGCGGGAGATAGATACGCAGTATTTT. Protein sequence: CASRGQREIDTQYF.

The chain uses TRBV10-2 and TRBJ2-1; 11 bases map to TRBD1. J was trimmed by 4 bases and V by 6 bases; bases with no gene match: 8. The CDR3 is 16 residues long. Germline V gene lookup returns CDR1 WSHSY and CDR2 SAAADI. The CDR3 bases are TGCGCCAGCAGACCACTCGGACAGGGGGCTTACAATGAGCAGTTCTTC. Its translation: CASRPLGQGAYNEQFF.

Turning to this clone: One base away lies a much larger clone, so this may be a sequencing read error. The same CDR3 is also encoded by other DNA sequences in this sample. V gene TRBV11-2 combines with J gene TRBJ1-3; maybe TRBD1 (5 bases). V was trimmed by 1 base and J by 4 bases, leaving 8 bases between them. Germline V gene sequence: CDR1 SGHAT, CDR2 FQNNGV. This CDR3 has 14 amino acids. The chain's CDR3 is CASSLGGAGNTIYF. DNA of the CDR3: TGTGCCAGCAGCTTAGGAGGGGCGGGAAACACCATATATTTT.

This chain connects TRBV6-6 to TRBJ2-5; 10 bases are a match to TRBD1. This CDR3 has 16 residues. Trimming cost V 6 bases and J 1 base; bases outside gene matches: 8. Germline values: CDR1 MNHNY, CDR2 SVGAGI (reference sequence). In DNA, the CDR3 is TGTGCCAGCAGAAATCGACAGGGGGCAGGCCAAGAGACCCAGTACTTC. Translated: CASRNRQGAGQETQYF.

This clone was picked up many times. V gene TRBV2 combines with J gene TRBJ1-2; D remains ambiguous. V was pared by 6 bases and J by 7 bases, with 12 bases between. In germline, CDR1 is SNHLY, CDR2 FYNNEI. The CDR3 has 12 amino acids. CDR3 region: CASSKEGLGYTF. CDR3 sequence (DNA): TGTGCCAGCAGCAAAGAAGGGCTTGGCTACACCTTC.

The chain employs TRBV5-1 and TRBJ2-7; D ambiguous. V was pared by 0 bases and J by 7 bases, with 17 bases between. The CDR3 runs 15 residues. Germline V gene sequence: CDR1 SGHRS, CDR2 YFSETQ. The CDR3 coding sequence is TGCGCCAGCAGCTTGGAGGAGACCCGGTTTAGAGAGCAGTACTTC. This sequence encodes CASSLEETRFREQYF.

V and J are TRBV19 and TRBJ2-7; D is undetermined. The V and J ends lost 5 bases and 1 base respectively, with 9 bases between them. Per the germline V gene, CDR1 is LNHDA and CDR2 is SQIVND (reference sequence). The CDR3 runs to 13 residues. The DNA for the CDR3 is TGTGCCAGTAGTTCGGGCCCTTCCTACGAGCAGTACTTC. As protein: CASSSGPSYEQYF.